Listed below are T cell receptor beta chains from one sample, sequenced in a study of cytomegalovirus exposure and HLA in healthy donors. Measured with immunoSEQ multiplex PCR; TCRdb has only the in-frame clones, and not every one. The data show around 200,000 clones, about 75% seen once. The sequenced sample was PBMCs. Receptor source: a male donor in good health and CMV-seronegative. The CDR3 runs from the conserved cysteine through the conserved F or W. The order of the fields is J gene, clone size, V gene, D gene, CDR3 DNA, CDR3 protein. A D gene is named only where the DNA matches it firmly. Not every row has a clone size; where given, it reads once, few, many or a size class.

>TRBJ2-1|once|TRBV10-3|NA
TGTGCCATCAGCATCCAGGGTAATGAGCAGTTCTTC
CAISIQGNEQFF
>TRBJ1-1|NA|TRBV6-5|NA
TGTGCCAGCAGTTACTCGATAGGGAGGCTGAACACTGAAGCTTTCTTT
CASSYSIGRLNTEAFF
>TRBJ1-5|NA|TRBV28|NA
TGTGCCAGCAGTTTCCCCTCCAATCAGCCCCAGCATTTT
CASSFPSNQPQHF
>TRBJ2-2|NA|TRBV2|NA
TGTGCCAGCAGTGAGGAGCGGGTATCGAACACCGGGGAGCTGTTTTTT
CASSEERVSNTGELFF
>TRBJ2-3|NA|TRBV7-8|NA
TGTGCCAGCAGCCCCCACAGGGGCACAGATACGCAGTATTTT
CASSPHRGTDTQYF
>TRBJ2-3|NA|TRBV7-2|TRBD2
TGTGCCAGCAGCTACCGGGGGGAGTGGGTGTATTTT
CASSYRGEWVYF
>TRBJ2-2|NA|TRBV6-1|NA
TGTGCCAGCAGTGAGGCACCTAACACCGGGGAGCTGTTTTTT
CASSEAPNTGELFF
>TRBJ2-5|NA|TRBV9|TRBD2
TGTGCCAGCAGCCCTAGCGGGAGCCAAGAGACCCAGTACTTC
CASSPSGSQETQYF
>TRBJ1-6|few|TRBV9|TRBD1
TGTGCCAGCAGCGTAGAAGGCAGGGGGCCTCGCCACTCACCCCTCCACTTT
CASSVEGRGPRHSPLHF
>TRBJ1-4|NA|TRBV6-1|NA
TGTGCCAGCAGTGAATTGGTTCAGGGTGGTAATGAAAAACTGTTTTTT
CASSELVQGGNEKLFF
>TRBJ2-7|NA|TRBV29-1|TRBD1
TGCAGCGTTGGGACAGGGACCACCTACGAGCAGTACTTC
CSVGTGTTYEQYF
>TRBJ1-5|NA|TRBV7-8|TRBD1
TGTGCCAGTAGGCCAGGACAGGGTGAGAATCAGCCCCAGCATTTT
CASRPGQGENQPQHF
>TRBJ2-1|NA|TRBV5-1|NA
TGCGCCAGCAGCTTCGGTTTTGGGGGGGCGAACGGGGAGCAGTTCTTC
CASSFGFGGANGEQFF
>TRBJ2-1|NA|TRBV7-9|NA
TGTGCCAGCAGCTTCACTGGCTCCGGGGTTGAGCAGTTCTTC
CASSFTGSGVEQFF
>TRBJ1-1|NA|TRBV30|NA
TGTGCCTGGGACCCCGGGGGGGGAACCTACACTGAAGCTTTCTTT
CAWDPGGGTYTEAFF
>TRBJ2-4|NA|TRBV29-1|NA
TGCAGCGTTGGGGGGCTTCAGAACATTCAGTACTTC
CSVGGLQNIQYF
>TRBJ2-1|few|TRBV7-9|TRBD1
TGTGCCAGCAGCCCAGAACAGGGGTTTAATATCAATGAGCAGTTCTTC
CASSPEQGFNINEQFF
>TRBJ2-7|NA|TRBV5-4|TRBD1
TGTGCCAGCAGCTCGAAGGAGGGACAGGGAGCCTACGAGCAGTACTTC
CASSSKEGQGAYEQYF
>TRBJ2-7|NA|TRBV7-9|TRBD1
TGTGCCAGCAGCCCCACCGGGACAGGGAGGACTAGCTACGAGCAGTACTTC
CASSPTGTGRTSYEQYF
>TRBJ1-3|NA|TRBV27|NA
TGTGCCAGCAGTTTATCTGTGGGGGCATCTGGAAACACCATATATTTT
CASSLSVGASGNTIYF
>TRBJ2-1|few|TRBV5-1|TRBD1
TGCGCCAGCAGCCGGGACAGGGTTGATGAGCAGTTCTTC
CASSRDRVDEQFF
>TRBJ1-5|NA|TRBV6-4|TRBD1
TGTGCCAGCAGTGACTCTGTTAAGGGGACAGGGATCAATCAGCCCCAGCATTTT
CASSDSVKGTGINQPQHF
>TRBJ2-3|NA|TRBV5-1|NA
TGCGCCAGCAGCCTAATAGCGAGCACAGATACGCAGTATTTT
CASSLIASTDTQYF
>TRBJ2-1|NA|TRBV10-1|TRBD2
TGCGCCAGCAGTTGGCTAGCGGATGAGCAGTTCTTC
CASSWLADEQFF
>TRBJ2-2|NA|TRBV29-1|NA
TGCAGCGCGAGAAGACAGGTCAACACCGGGGAGCTGTTTTTT
CSARRQVNTGELFF
>TRBJ2-7|few|TRBV28|NA
TGTGCCAGCAGTTCCCCCGGACTGAGCGGAACATACGAGCAGTACTTC
CASSSPGLSGTYEQYF
>TRBJ2-1|NA|TRBV14|NA
TGTGCCAGCAGCCAACCGGGACTCGACAATGAGCAGTTCTTC
CASSQPGLDNEQFF
>TRBJ1-1|few|TRBV19|NA
TGTGCCAGTAGTTTACGAACAGGTAGGGATGAAGCTTTCTTT
CASSLRTGRDEAFF
>TRBJ2-1|NA|TRBV27|TRBD2
TGTGCCACCCGGACTAGCGGGGGACCCTTCTACAATGAGCAGTTCTTC
CATRTSGGPFYNEQFF
>TRBJ2-7|few|TRBV14|TRBD1
TGTGCCAGCAGCTTAACCGGGACAGGACGCTCCTACGAGCAGTACTTC
CASSLTGTGRSYEQYF
>TRBJ2-5|NA|TRBV11-2|NA
TGTGCCAGCAGCCAGGGGCGGGTAGTGATGCACCAAGAGACCCAGTACTTC
CASSQGRVVMHQETQYF
>TRBJ2-7|NA|TRBV18|TRBD1
TGTGCCAGCTCACGAAACAGGGGTACCTACGAGCAGTACTTC
CASSRNRGTYEQYF
>TRBJ2-2|NA|TRBV2|NA
TGTGCCAGCAATCCAGGCGTGAACACCGGGGAGCTGTTTTTT
CASNPGVNTGELFF
>TRBJ2-7|NA|TRBV27|TRBD1
TGTGCCAGCAGTCCGGGACAGGGGGCTGAAGAGCAGTACTTC
CASSPGQGAEEQYF
>TRBJ2-5|few|TRBV7-9|TRBD2
TGTGCCAGCAGCCCACGGACTAGCGGGATCGGAGAGACCCAGTACTTC
CASSPRTSGIGETQYF
>TRBJ2-7|NA|TRBV4-3|NA
TGCGCCAGCAGCCAAAATCCCGATCCCAGAGGCCGGTTCTACGAGCAGTACTTC
CASSQNPDPRGRFYEQYF
>TRBJ2-7|NA|TRBV7-8|NA
TGTGCCAGCAGCTTAGGCGGGATGTACGAGCAGTACTTC
CASSLGGMYEQYF
>TRBJ2-7|NA|TRBV5-1|NA
TGCGCCAGCAGTTCCACTGACAGACCTCCCTACGAGCAGTACTTC
CASSSTDRPPYEQYF
>TRBJ2-7|once|TRBV6-1|TRBD2
TGTGCCAGCAGTGAAGCTAGCGGGAGCTCCTACGAGCAGTACTTC
CASSEASGSSYEQYF
>TRBJ2-2|NA|TRBV29-1|TRBD1
TGCAGCGTTGGGGACAGGGGCACCGGGGAGCTGTTTTTT
CSVGDRGTGELFF
>TRBJ1-1|NA|TRBV6-5|TRBD1
TGTGCCAGCAGCCGCGCCGGGACAGGGCGAGCTGAAGCTTTCTTT
CASSRAGTGRAEAFF
>TRBJ1-2|NA|TRBV11-2|NA
TGTGCCAGCAGCCATCCTTCCGACAGATCTAACTATGGCTACACCTTC
CASSHPSDRSNYGYTF
>TRBJ2-5|NA|TRBV5-6|TRBD1
TGTGCCAGCAGAATGGGGCCGGGACAGGGGCAGGAGACCCAGTACTTC
CASRMGPGQGQETQYF
>TRBJ2-5|NA|TRBV7-9|NA
TGTGCCAGCAGGCTACAGGTCGGAGAGACCCAGTACTTC
CASRLQVGETQYF
>TRBJ2-7|NA|TRBV27|NA
TGTGCCAGCAGTTTACTACAGGACTACGAGCAGTACTTC
CASSLLQDYEQYF
>TRBJ2-7|NA|TRBV28|NA
TGTGCCAGCAGTTTGGTACGGGGGACCTACGAGCAGTACTTC
CASSLVRGTYEQYF
>TRBJ2-7|NA|TRBV5-1|NA
TGCGCCAGCAGCTTGGGGCTGGTCGACGAGCAGTACTTC
CASSLGLVDEQYF
>TRBJ1-5|NA|TRBV27|NA
TGTGCCAGCAGTCGGATAGGGGCAGTGGAACAGCCCCAGCATTTT
CASSRIGAVEQPQHF
>TRBJ2-1|NA|TRBV6-1|TRBD2
TGTGCCAGCACAACTAGCGGAGAGGGGGTTACGCAGTTCTTC
CASTTSGEGVTQFF
>TRBJ1-2|NA|TRBV7-2|NA
TGTGCCAGCAGCCCAGATTGGGGGGACTATGGCTACACCTTC
CASSPDWGDYGYTF
>TRBJ2-1|NA|TRBV25-1|TRBD2
TGTGCCAGCAGTGTGCACGCGGGGGGAATAAACAATGAGCAGTTCTTC
CASSVHAGGINNEQFF
>TRBJ1-6|few|TRBV7-8|TRBD1
TGTGCCAGCAGCTTAACGGCAGGGGGGAATAATTCACCCCTCCACTTT
CASSLTAGGNNSPLHF
>TRBJ1-4|NA|TRBV4-1|NA
TGCGCCAGCAGCCAAGGAGAACTCCCCTTTCGTGAAAAACTGTTTTTT
CASSQGELPFREKLFF